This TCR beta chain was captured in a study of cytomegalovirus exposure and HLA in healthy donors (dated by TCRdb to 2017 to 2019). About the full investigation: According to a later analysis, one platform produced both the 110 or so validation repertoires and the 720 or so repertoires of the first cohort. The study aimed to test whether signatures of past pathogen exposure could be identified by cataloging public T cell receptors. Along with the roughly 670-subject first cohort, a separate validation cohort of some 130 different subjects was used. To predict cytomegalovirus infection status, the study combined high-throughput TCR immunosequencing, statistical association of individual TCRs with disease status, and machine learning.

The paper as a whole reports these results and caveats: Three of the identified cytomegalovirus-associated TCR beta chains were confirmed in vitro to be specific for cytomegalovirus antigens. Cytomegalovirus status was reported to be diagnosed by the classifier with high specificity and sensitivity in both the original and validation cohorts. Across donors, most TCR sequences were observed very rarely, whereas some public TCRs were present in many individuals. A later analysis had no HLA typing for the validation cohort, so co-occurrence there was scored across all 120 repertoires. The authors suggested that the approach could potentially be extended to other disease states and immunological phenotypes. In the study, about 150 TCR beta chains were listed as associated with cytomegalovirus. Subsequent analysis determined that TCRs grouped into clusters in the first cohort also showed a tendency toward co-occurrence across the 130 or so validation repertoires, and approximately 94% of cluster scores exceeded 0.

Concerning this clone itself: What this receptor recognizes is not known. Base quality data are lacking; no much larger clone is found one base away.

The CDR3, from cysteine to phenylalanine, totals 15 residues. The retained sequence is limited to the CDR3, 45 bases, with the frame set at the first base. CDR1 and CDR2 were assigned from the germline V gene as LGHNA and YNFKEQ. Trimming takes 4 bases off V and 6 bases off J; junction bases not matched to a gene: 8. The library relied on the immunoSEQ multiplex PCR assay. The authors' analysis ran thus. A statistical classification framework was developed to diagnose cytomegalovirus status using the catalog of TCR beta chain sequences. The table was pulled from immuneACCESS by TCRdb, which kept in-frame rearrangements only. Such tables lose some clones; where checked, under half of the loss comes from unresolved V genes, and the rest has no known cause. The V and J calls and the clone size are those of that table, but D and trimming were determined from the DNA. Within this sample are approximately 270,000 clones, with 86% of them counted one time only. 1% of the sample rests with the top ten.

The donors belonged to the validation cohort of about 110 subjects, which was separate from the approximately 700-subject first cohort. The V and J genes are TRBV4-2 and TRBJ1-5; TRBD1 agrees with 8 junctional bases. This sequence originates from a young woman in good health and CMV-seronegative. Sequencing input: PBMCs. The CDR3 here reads CASSLNRGSTQPQHF. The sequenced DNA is TGTGCCAGCAGCCTTAACAGGGGGAGTACTCAGCCCCAGCATTTT.